The source of this TCR beta chain is a study of blood T cell repertoires in COVID-19. Study-level background: There were acute and convalescent COVID-19 samples, and they came from the United States, Italy and Spain. PBMCs, B-cell-depleted T cells, or T cells were the source of the cDNA or gDNA that made up the material.

How the authors handled the data: Reference gene primer amplification in the assay estimated nucleated cell counts. Clones were read by immunoSEQ multiplex PCR, and TCRdb kept only the in-frame ones, dropping some. From that table come the V and J calls and clone size; the DNA was used to work out D and trimming. The sample contains some 200,000 clones, more than 75% of which appear only once. The specimen sequenced was peripheral blood. The source is an elderly man with acute or convalescent COVID-19.

CDR3 amino acids: CASSLSGTQLFGNYGYTF. As DNA, the CDR3 is TGTGCCAGCAGTTTATCGGGGACTCAACTATTCGGGAACTATGGCTACACCTTC. The rearrangement links TRBV27 to TRBJ1-2, with D perhaps TRBD1 (5 bases). The CDR3 spans 18 residues. With 0 bases removed from V and 2 bases from J, the gap between germline ends came to 19 bases. CDR1 is MNHEY and CDR2 is SMNVEV in the germline V gene (reference sequence).